The source of this T cell receptor (beta chain) is a study of early T cells in non-severe SARS-CoV-2 infection. Whole-study results and caveats: Matching results from VDJdb favored anti-spike CD8 responses, leaving private and CD4 specificities undetected.

Via MiXCR, TCRdb re-called the 5' RACE reads, giving one row per CDR3 protein. The data contain tens of thousands of distinct CDR3 sequences, approximately 11% of them singletons. A remark on this clonotype: Its antigen is not identified.

V lost 2 bases and J 6 bases, leaving 16 bases between the germline ends. Germline CDR1 and CDR2: SGHTA and FQGNSA. This CDR3 comprises 16 residues. The sequence was collected from an adult who was a healthcare worker with PCR-confirmed SARS-CoV-2 infection or an uninfected control (not recorded which). Sequencing input: whole blood. The chain couples TRBV7-2 to TRBJ2-2; D is perhaps TRBD1 or TRBD2 (6 bases each). CDR3 region: CASSLPGRGGSGELFF. In nucleotides, the CDR3 is TGTGCCAGCAGCTTACCCGGCAGGGGAGGTTCCGGGGAGCTGTTTTTT.